Listed below are T cell receptor beta chains from one sample, sequenced in a study of tumor-infiltrating lymphocytes in primary liver carcinoma. Via MiXCR, TCRdb re-called the multiplex PCR reads, giving one row per CDR3 protein. The sample records about 35,000 distinct CDR3 sequences, around 74% being singletons. The sample taken for sequencing was liver tumor tissue from sampling region 4. These receptor sequences come from a middle-aged man with primary liver carcinoma and hepatitis B virus infection. CDR3s include the opening cysteine and the closing phenylalanine or tryptophan. D genes are given only for firm matches. The size field is filled for only some rows; it gives once, few, many or a size class.

len,d_gene,j_gene,abundance,v_gene,CDR3aa,CDR3nt
16,TRBD1,TRBJ2-1,once,TRBV4-2,CVSSHASGQGNNEQFF,TGTGTCAGTAGCCACGCCAGTGGACAGGGGAACAATGAGCAGTTCTTC
15,TRBD2,TRBJ2-1,.,TRBV5-1,CASNLTSGRAHEQSF,TGCGCCAGCAACTTGACTAGCGGGAGGGCCCATGAGCAGTCCTTC
14,.,TRBJ2-5,.,TRBV5-1,CASSPSAAREAQYF,TGCGCCAGCAGCCCCTCGGCAGCCCGAGAGGCCCAGTACTTC
15,.,TRBJ1-5,.,TRBV6-1,CASSASIGSNQPQNF,TGTGCCAGCAGCGCCTCTATAGGGAGTAATCAGCCCCAGAATTTT
16,TRBD2,TRBJ2-7,.,TRBV4-1,CASSQDQTSGYYGQYF,TGCGCCAGCAGCCAAGATCAAACTAGCGGATACTACGGACAGTATTTC
16,TRBD2,TRBJ2-7,.,TRBV28,CASSLRTSGRSYEQYF,TGTGCCAGCAGCCTAAGGACTAGCGGGCGTTCCTACGAGCAGTACTTC
14,.,TRBJ1-2,.,TRBV29-1,CSVKFVQSIYGYTF,TGCAGTGTCAAGTTTGTACAGTCGATCTATGGTTACACCTTC
15,TRBD2,TRBJ2-1,.,TRBV10-3,CAITATIGRAGEQFF,TGTGCCATCACTGCGACTATTGGGAGGGCCGGGGAGCAGTTCTTC
15,.,TRBJ2-2,.,TRBV6-6,CASSTGGANTGELFF,TGTGCCAGCTCTACAGGGGGGGCGAATACCGGAGAGCTGTTTTTT
16,.,TRBJ2-1,.,TRBV5-4,CASSFDMGPSYNEQFF,TGCGCCAGCAGCTTTGACATGGGGCCTTCCTACAATGAGCAGTTCTTC
13,.,TRBJ2-1,.,TRBV4-1,CASSQDYHNEQFF,TGCGCCAGCAGCCAAGATTATCACAATGAGCAGTTCTTC
17,TRBD2,TRBJ2-1,once,TRBV11-2,CASILDRGGGFYNEQFF,TGTGCCAGCATCTTAGATAGGGGCGGGGGGTTTTACAATGAGCAGTTCTTC
13,TRBD2,TRBJ2-3,.,TRBV11-2,CANSSRGVDMQYF,TGTGCCAATAGCTCCCGGGGGGTCGATATGCAGTATTTT
11,.,TRBJ2-3,few,TRBV2,CACSFEDAQYF,TGTGCTTGCAGTTTCGAAGATGCGCAGTATTTT
16,.,TRBJ2-2,.,TRBV4-2,CASSLGGAGPTRELFF,TGTGCCAGCAGCCTAGGGGGGGCAGGCCCTACCAGGGAGCTGTTTTTT
15,.,TRBJ2-1,few,TRBV12-3/TRBV12-4,CVSTISGNSYKEQFF,TGTGTCAGCACCATTAGCGGCAACTCCTACAAAGAGCAGTTCTTC
15,TRBD2,TRBJ2-1,.,TRBV5-1,CASSLTSGRDHGQFF,TGCGCCAGCAGCTTGACTAGCGGGAGGGACCATGGGCAGTTCTTC
14,.,TRBJ2-7,.,TRBV6-6,CTSSIASSAYEQYF,TGTACCAGCAGCATAGCGAGCTCGGCCTACGAGCAGTACTTC
18,.,TRBJ2-6,.,TRBV11-2,CASSSWVPNLSGADVLTF,TGTGCCAGCAGTAGCTGGGTACCAAATCTCTCTGGGGCCGACGTCCTGACTTTC
15,TRBD2,TRBJ2-1,.,TRBV19,CASSPGGLVGNEQFF,TGTGCCAGTAGTCCTGGGGGACTAGTGGGTAATGAGCAGTTCTTC
14,.,TRBJ2-3,.,TRBV5-5,CASNWGMMADTQYF,TGTGCCAGCAACTGGGGAATGATGGCAGACACGCAGTATTTT
13,.,TRBJ1-6,once,TRBV29-1,CSVRDGTKSPLRF,TGCAGCGTTAGGGACGGGACAAAATCACCCCTCCGCTTT
13,.,TRBJ1-5,once,TRBV29-1,CSVVTVSNQPQLF,TGCAGCGTTGTGACAGTCAGCAATCAGCCTCAGCTATTT
21,TRBD1,TRBJ2-6,.,TRBV11-2,CASSMGGDRGTSHSGANVLTF,TGTGCCAGCAGTATGGGGGGAGACAGGGGCACTTCCCACTCTGGGGCCAACGTCCTGACTTTC
15,TRBD2,TRBJ2-1,.,TRBV29-1,CNVGLAGGFHNEQFF,TGCAACGTTGGACTAGCGGGAGGGTTCCACAATGAGCAGTTCTTT
14,.,TRBJ1-1,many,TRBV5-1,CASSLDGMDTEAFF,TGCGCCAGCAGCTTGGACGGCATGGACACTGAAGCCTTCTTT
16,.,TRBJ2-7,.,TRBV11-2,CASSLVVSPFDYEQYF,TGTGCCAGCAGCTTAGTAGTGAGCCCCTTTGACTACGAGCAGTACTTC
13,TRBD1,TRBJ2-7,.,TRBV29-1,CSVGSTGGYEQYF,TGCAGCGTTGGATCCACAGGGGGCTACGAGCAATACTTC
14,.,TRBJ2-5,.,TRBV11-2,CASTSPGGGETQYF,TGTGCCAGCACCAGCCCCGGGGGAGGTGAGACCCAGTACTTC
16,.,TRBJ2-1,.,TRBV12-3/TRBV12-4,CANSFSPAGGVNEQLF,TGTGCCAACAGTTTCAGTCCAGCGGGCGGCGTCAATGAGCAGCTCTTC
13,.,TRBJ1-1,medium-sized,TRBV6-2/TRBV6-3,CASSSPLRTEAFF,TGTGCCAGCAGTTCCCCCCTTCGTACTGAAGCTTTCTTT
17,.,TRBJ2-6,.,TRBV7-8,CASSLDGMGAGANVLTF,TGTGCCAGCAGCTTGGACGGGATGGGGGCTGGGGCCAATGTCCTGACTTTC
15,.,TRBJ1-2,.,TRBV5-6,CASSSRWHGDAGYTF,TGTGCCAGCAGCTCCCGGTGGCATGGGGACGCAGGCTACACATTC
16,.,TRBJ2-1,.,TRBV12-3/TRBV12-4,CGSSLYVLSEDNEQFF,TGTGGCAGCAGCTTATATGTGCTATCGGAGGACAATGAGCAGTTCTTC
15,.,TRBJ1-1,.,TRBV29-1,CIVDGGWGMRTQAFF,TGCATCGTTGACGGGGGGTGGGGGATGAGGACTCAGGCTTTCTTT
15,.,TRBJ1-1,.,TRBV11-2,CARSHGDERYTEAFF,TGTGCCAGGAGCCATGGGGATGAGCGGTACACTGAAGCTTTCTTT
15,.,TRBJ2-1,.,TRBV7-2,CASSLARGQYNEQFF,TGTGCCAGCAGCTTAGCGCGGGGGCAGTACAATGAGCAGTTCTTC
15,.,TRBJ2-7,once,TRBV29-1,CSAMTWTGTPYEQYF,TGCAGCGCCATGACATGGACCGGCACTCCCTACGAGCAGTACTTC
14,TRBD1,TRBJ1-3,.,TRBV6-6,CASSLTGGGNIIYF,TGTGCCAGTAGTTTGACAGGGGGTGGAAACATCATATATTTT
14,TRBD2,TRBJ2-3,.,TRBV29-1,CSMGTSGRPYTQYF,TGCAGCATGGGGACCAGCGGGAGGCCATATACGCAGTATTTT